The 15 T cell receptor beta chains in this list originate from one sample, sequenced in a study of human T cells and chemical hapten exposure (dated by TCRdb to the early 2020s). Libraries were built with RACE. Sequencing took place on a NextSeq 500. TCRdb reworked the public reads: Q25 trimming with fastp, MiXCR clone assembly, productive beta chains retained. Every entry covers one CDR3 protein and lists the most common genes and DNA from its rows. The sample table shows tens of thousands of distinct CDR3 sequences, and 7.5% to 10% are seen once. Of the sample, 1.7% is held by the ten largest clones. The label giving this sample's time point can be read as: patch test 2, 6 weeks after DPC sensitization. Per the publication, the treatment or condition label means: therapeutic diphenylcyclopropenone sensitization with weekly scalp DPC. Specimen: whole blood, collected in connection with sensitization to the hapten diphenylcyclopropenone (DPC). Receptors originate from a woman aged 45-65 years with alopecia areata. Some clones in this sample may be carry-over from other donors' samples.

This chain uses TRBV20-1 with TRBJ2-7; 10 bases map to TRBD1. This CDR3 region has 14 residues. Germline V gives CDR1 DFQATT, CDR2 SNEGSKA (reference sequence). V dropped 6 bases and J dropped 0; count of bases not matched to a gene: 5. In nucleotides, the CDR3 is TGCAGTGCCCAGACAGGGGGCGCCTCCTACGAGCAGTACTTC. This gives the protein CSAQTGGASYEQYF.

This clonotype was picked up a small number of times. The rearrangement uses TRBV6-2 or TRBV6-3 and TRBJ2-3; 9 nucleotides line up with TRBD2. Per germline, CDR1 MNHEY and CDR2 SVGEGT. The CDR3 has 18 amino acids. Germline trimming cut 2 bases from V and 0 bases from J; bases unmatched to any gene: 9. The CDR3 DNA reads as TGTGCCAGCAGTTACACGCCTTCGACTAGCGGTAGCACAGATACGCAGTATTTT. Translated, it gives CASSYTPSTSGSTDTQYF.

CDR3 DNA sequence: TGTGCCAGCAGTACCCATTTGGGGGCCAGCTACGAGCAGTACTTC. As protein: CASSTHLGASYEQYF. The chain is built from TRBV6-5 and TRBJ2-7; TRBD1 might be the D (6 bases). In germline, CDR1 is MNHEY, CDR2 SVGAGI. V was pared by 5 bases and J by 3 bases, with 17 bases between. The CDR3 runs 15 residues.

This clonotype was found a few times. This chain uses TRBV6-5 with TRBJ1-5, with 8 bases lining up with TRBD1. There are 14 residues in the CDR3. With V trimmed by 5 bases and J by 5 bases, 5 bases remained unmatched. In germline, CDR1 is MNHEY, CDR2 SVGAGI. CDR3 nucleotides: TGTGCCAGCAGTCAAGGACAGGGAGATCAGCCCCAGCATTTT. Translating it yields CASSQGQGDQPQHF.

This clonotype was seen ten or more times. The rearrangement links TRBV9 to TRBJ2-3; 12 bases map to TRBD2. V shed 4 bases, J shed 2 bases, and the junction held 5 bases outside the gene matches. CDR1 and CDR2 (germline): SGDLS, YYNGEE. The CDR3 has 16 amino acids. The CDR3 bases are TGTGCCAGCAGCCCACGGACTAGCGGGAACACAGATACGCAGTATTTT. Translation: CASSPRTSGNTDTQYF.

The chain uses TRBV29-1 and TRBJ1-1; tentative D call: TRBD1 (6 bases). This CDR3 is built from 14 residues. V lost 1 base, J lost 4 bases, and 13 bases lay in between. CDR1 and CDR2 (germline): SQVTM, ANQGSEA. CDR3 in amino acids: CSVEVGGSGTEAFF. Written as DNA, the CDR3 is TGCAGCGTTGAAGTAGGGGGGTCTGGCACTGAAGCTTTCTTT.

At least ten counts were recorded for this clonotype. The rearrangement joins TRBV4-2 to TRBJ2-4; tentatively, D is TRBD1 or TRBD2 (6 bases each). In germline, CDR1 is LGHNA, CDR2 YNFKEQ. V was cut by 1 base and J by 2 bases, with 9 bases left in between. The length of the CDR3 is 15 residues. Here the CDR3 DNA reads TGTGCCAGCAGCCAAGGGGGGGCCTCCAAAAACATTCAGTACTTC. Its protein is CASSQGGASKNIQYF.

This clonotype was detected ten times or more. The rearrangement uses TRBV18 and TRBJ1-3, with D possibly being TRBD1 (5 bases). The CDR3 consists of 15 residues. Trimming took 1 base from V and 4 from J, leaving 11 bases between them. Germline V gene lookup returns CDR1 KGHSH and CDR2 LQKENI. CDR3 protein: CASSPRGSEGNTIYF. The CDR3 DNA reads as TGTGCCAGCTCACCACGGGGCTCAGAGGGAAACACCATATATTTT. Together with reference TRBV18 and TRBJ1-3, the CDR3 gives the full variable domain: NAGVMQNPRHLVRRRGQEARLRCSPMKGHSHVYWYRQLPEEGLKFMVYLQKENIIDESGMPKERFSAEFPKEGPSILRIQQVVRGDSAAYFCASSPRGSEGNTIYFGEGSWLTVV.

The sample holds many counts of this clonotype. Here the CDR3 DNA reads TGCGCCAGCAGTGATTCTAGAGGGGTGAGACTGTTTTTT. Protein product: CASSDSRGVRLFF. The chain employs TRBV10-1 and TRBJ1-4; tentative D call: TRBD1 (5 bases). Germline CDR1 reads WNHNN; CDR2 reads SYGVQD (reference sequence). The CDR3 loop spans 13 amino acids. The V end lost 3 bases, the J end lost 13 bases, and 15 bases lay between the germline ends.

This clonotype was detected ten times or more. The V call is TRBV20-1, the J call TRBJ2-7; D is unresolved. The germline CDR1 and CDR2 sequences are DFQATT and SNEGSKA (reference sequence). V lost 0 bases to trimming and J lost 2 bases, with 14 bases between them. The CDR3 loop spans 15 amino acids. The CDR3 DNA sequence: TGCAGTGCTAGAGATTGGGGTAGCAGAACCTACGAGCAGTACTTC. Translated, it gives CSARDWGSRTYEQYF.

The gene calls are TRBV3-1 and TRBJ2-2; perhaps TRBD1 as D (6 bases). Trimming shortened V by 3 bases and J by 3 bases, and 20 bases separated the two germline ends. The CDR3 runs 18 residues. Germline CDR1 is LGHDT and CDR2 is YNNKEL (reference sequence). This chain's CDR3 is CASSQVTLQGYHTGELFF. The CDR3 DNA reads TGTGCCAGCAGCCAGGTCACCCTACAGGGTTATCACACCGGGGAGCTGTTTTTT.

At least ten counts were recorded for this clonotype. V and J are TRBV20-1 and TRBJ1-5; D is ambiguous. The CDR3 extends over 12 amino acids. Trimming left V 2 bases short and J 5 bases short, with 7 bases between. Germline assignment: CDR1 DFQATT and CDR2 SNEGSKA (reference sequence). CDR3 loop: CSARQSYQPQHF. The CDR3 region has the DNA TGCAGTGCTAGACAGAGCTATCAGCCCCAGCATTTT.

The rearrangement joins TRBV6-2 or TRBV6-3 to TRBJ2-1, with a tentative D call TRBD1 (6 bases). Per the germline V gene, CDR1 is MNHEY and CDR2 is SVGEGT. This CDR3 is built from 17 residues. V shed 0 bases and J shed 5 bases, with 17 bases lying between them. CDR3 nucleotide sequence: TGTGCCAGCAGTTACTCGAAGTCTCAGGGGCGGAACAATGAGCAGTTCTTC. It yields the protein CASSYSKSQGRNNEQFF.

The rearrangement joins TRBV2 to TRBJ2-5, with D perhaps TRBD2 (6 bases). CDR3 length: 13 residues. V lost 6 bases, J lost 4 bases, and 12 bases lay in between. The germline V gene has CDR1 SNHLY and CDR2 FYNNEI. CDR3: CASRGGYPETQYF. Here the CDR3 DNA reads TGTGCCAGCAGGGGAGGCTACCCAGAGACCCAGTACTTC.

This clonotype was seen at least ten times. The chain is built from TRBV27 and TRBJ1-2, with unresolved D. The CDR3 consists of 13 residues. Trimming pared 0 bases from V and 5 bases from J, leaving 7 bases between. Germline CDR1 is MNHEY and CDR2 is SMNVEV (reference sequence). In nucleotides, the CDR3 is TGTGCCAGCAGTTTATCATCCGTTTATGGCTACACCTTC. This gives the protein CASSLSSVYGYTF.